This T cell receptor (beta chain) was found in a study of blood T cell repertoires in COVID-19. In the study overall: Spain, Italy and the United States supplied samples that represented acute and convalescent COVID-19. T cells, B-cell-depleted T cells, or PBMCs supplied cDNA or gDNA.

Source study methods: Reference gene primer amplification yielded estimated nucleated cell counts. TCRdb's table, derived via immunoSEQ multiplex PCR, lists solely in-frame clones and lacks some. V and J calls plus clone size are reproduced from that table; the DNA served to infer D and trimming. Altogether 290,000 or so clones are present, 75% to 85% being singletons, with the ten largest covering approximately 5.1%. Germline V lookup: CDR1 MDHEN, CDR2 SYDVKM. Trimming cost V 5 bases and J 4 bases; bases outside gene matches: 17. CDR3 size: 17 residues. This receptor was identified in a man over 45 with active or convalescent COVID-19. V usage is TRBV28 and J usage is TRBJ2-7, with 7 bases aligning to TRBD2. Source material: peripheral blood. The DNA of the CDR3 is TGTGCCAGCAGTCCTTGGAACTCCCGGGACTATAATTACGAGCAGTACTTC. This translates into CASSPWNSRDYNYEQYF.